A single sample is the source of the 12 T cell receptor beta chains below, sequenced in a study of blood T cell repertoires in COVID-19. The repertoire was sequenced with immunoSEQ multiplex PCR; TCRdb's copy has only in-frame clones and lacks some. The table has roughly 150,000 clones, over 65% seen once; the top ten hold 6%. Sequencing was performed on PBMCs or T cells enriched from blood (not recorded which). The receptor source for this set is a woman aged 45-60 years who had recovered from COVID-19.

The chain uses TRBV18 and TRBJ2-3; 12 nucleotides align to TRBD2. This CDR3 contains 16 residues. V shed 4 bases and J 1 base; nucleotides not matched to a gene: 3. Germline V gene lookup returns CDR1 KGHSH and CDR2 LQKENI. CDR3 sequence reads: CASSQRTSGGTDTQYF. The CDR3 DNA follows: TGTGCCAGCTCACAAAGGACTAGCGGGGGCACAGATACGCAGTATTTT.

The CDR3 region is CASSPRLGPETQYF. The DNA for the CDR3 is TGTGCCAGCAGCCCCCGACTGGGGCCAGAGACCCAGTACTTC. This chain uses TRBV27 with TRBJ2-5; a weak D match, TRBD1 (5 bases). The germline V and J ends were trimmed by 6 bases and 4 bases, with 15 bases remaining between them. The CDR3 is 14 amino acids. The germline CDR1 and CDR2 sequences are MNHEY and SMNVEV (reference sequence).

The chain carries TRBV3-1 (or the pseudogene TRBV3-2) and TRBJ1-4; TRBD1 is a possible D gene (6 bases). V lost 6 bases, J lost 7 bases, and 15 bases lay in between. The CDR3 sequence is 14 residues long. The V gene's germline CDR1 is LGHDT and CDR2 YNNKEL (reference sequence). CDR3 residues: CASSKTQGGEKLFF. The DNA for the CDR3 is TGTGCCAGCAGTAAGACACAGGGTGGTGAAAAACTGTTTTTT.

This chain connects TRBV11-2 to TRBJ1-6; the match to TRBD1 covers 8 bases. V was pared by 5 bases and J by 7 bases, with 7 bases of the junction left unmatched. Germline CDR1 is SGHAT and CDR2 is FQNNGV. CDR3 size: 15 residues. The CDR3: CASSPMGQVNSPLHF. The CDR3 nucleotides are TGTGCCAGCAGCCCCATGGGACAGGTCAATTCACCCCTCCACTTT.

Concerning this clone: Other nucleotide sequences from this sample produce the same CDR3. The genes are TRBV18 and TRBJ1-1; D ambiguous. The germline V and J ends were trimmed by 0 bases and 1 base, with 9 bases remaining between them. Germline V gene sequence: CDR1 KGHSH, CDR2 LQKENI. The CDR3 is 15 residues long. The CDR3 nucleotides read TGTGCCAGCTCACCACCGTCGGGTTGGAACACTGAAGCTTTCTTT. Amino acids: CASSPPSGWNTEAFF. Complete variable domain (other parts from reference TRBV18 and TRBJ1-1): NAGVMQNPRHLVRRRGQEARLRCSPMKGHSHVYWYRQLPEEGLKFMVYLQKENIIDESGMPKERFSAEFPKEGPSILRIQQVVRGDSAAYFCASSPPSGWNTEAFFGQGTRLTVV.

The V gene is TRBV11-3, the J gene TRBJ2-5, with D possibly matching TRBD2 (7 bases). The CDR3 consists of 15 residues. V was clipped by 3 bases and J by 3 bases, with 14 bases between them. Germline V gives CDR1 SGHNT, CDR2 YENEEA. CDR3 coding DNA: TGTGCCAGCAGCTTGCGGGGGCCGGGAAAAGAGACCCAGTACTTC. Its translation: CASSLRGPGKETQYF.

The CDR3 bases are TGTGCCAGCAGCCGGGGATGGGGGACAGGGAGGAACACTGAAGCTTTCTTT. Translated: CASSRGWGTGRNTEAFF. V is TRBV7-9 and J is TRBJ1-1; the match to TRBD1 covers 9 bases. The CDR3 sequence is 17 residues long. CDR1 and CDR2 from the germline V gene are SEHNR and FQNEAQ (reference sequence). V dropped 5 bases and J dropped 1; count of bases not matched to a gene: 11.

In DNA form, the CDR3 reads TGTGCCAGCAGCTTAACGTCTGGGGGCGAAGGCTACACCTTC. Its translation: CASSLTSGGEGYTF. This chain connects TRBV7-3 to TRBJ1-2, with D perhaps matching TRBD1 (6 bases). The CDR3 length is 14 residues. Germline CDR1 SGHTA, CDR2 FQGTGA. The V end lost 0 bases, the J end lost 8 bases, and 13 bases lay between the germline ends. The complete variable domain, with remaining parts taken from reference TRBV7-3 and TRBJ1-2, reads GAGVSQTPSNKVTEKGKYVELRCDPISGHTALYWYRQSLGQGPEFLIYFQGTGAADDSGLPNDRFFAVRPEGSVSTLKIQRTERGDSAVYLCASSLTSGGEGYTFGSGTRLTVV.

CDR3 sequence (DNA): TGTGCCAGCAGCTTAGTGTCCGGGGGGGCGCCGACGCCCCAGCATTTT. It is translated as CASSLVSGGAPTPQHF. The chain is built from TRBV7-2 and TRBJ1-5; TRBD1 might be the D (6 bases). This CDR3 spans 16 amino acids. V was trimmed by 1 base and J by 9 bases, leaving 19 bases between them. Germline values: CDR1 SGHTA, CDR2 FQGNSA.

The chain joins TRBV7-8 to TRBJ2-2; 9 nucleotides align to TRBD2. Germline V gene data show CDR1 as SGHVS and CDR2 as FQNEAQ. This CDR3 contains 16 residues. V was clipped by 5 bases and J by 1 base; unmatched bases: 5. CDR3 amino acids: CASSLRGGENTGELFF. The CDR3 DNA follows: TGTGCCAGCAGCCTCCGCGGGGGGGAGAACACCGGGGAGCTGTTTTTT.

The chain is built from TRBV7-3 and TRBJ1-2, with 8 bases matching TRBD1. CDR3 length: 15 amino acids. V shed 5 bases and J 4 bases; nucleotides not matched to a gene: 9. The germline gives CDR1 SGHTA, CDR2 FQGTGA. This CDR3 reads CASSLSPGQVYGYTF. CDR3 sequence (DNA): TGTGCCAGCAGCCTTTCTCCGGGACAGGTCTATGGCTACACCTTC.

The CDR3 DNA reads TGTGCCACCAGTGATTCCGAGCGGGGGGGCCTCGGGGAGCTGTTTTTT. It encodes CATSDSERGGLGELFF. V gene TRBV24-1 combines with J gene TRBJ2-2; the match to TRBD2 covers 10 bases. The germline V gene has CDR1 KGHDR and CDR2 SFDVKD. The V and J ends lost 2 bases and 7 bases, in that order; junction bases with no gene match: 6. The CDR3 has 16 amino acids.